This T cell receptor (beta chain) was captured in a study of T cell responses to AZD1222 COVID-19 vaccine. Looking at the study overall: Second-dose schedules of about 4 or about 12 weeks were combined. Study results and caveats: The donor group comprised mostly white British people and more females; the analysis possibly underestimated clonal diversity.

With respect to this clone: What it recognizes is unknown.

Measured with immunoSEQ multiplex PCR; TCRdb has only the in-frame clones, and not every one. The sample lists 150,000 or so clones, around 85% seen once, with about 8% in the top ten. The sequences come from peripheral blood, collected on day 0 of AZD1222 vaccination. This TCR derives from an adult in good health.

CDR3 DNA sequence: TGTGCCAGCATCTCCCGGGGGTCCTACAATGAGCAGTTCTTC. Translated: CASISRGSYNEQFF. V is TRBV28 and J is TRBJ2-1, with D possibly being TRBD2 (6 bases). Germline V gene data show CDR1 as MDHEN and CDR2 as SYDVKM. The length of the CDR3 is 14 residues. Deletions cut 7 bases from V and 1 base from J, with 11 bases between.